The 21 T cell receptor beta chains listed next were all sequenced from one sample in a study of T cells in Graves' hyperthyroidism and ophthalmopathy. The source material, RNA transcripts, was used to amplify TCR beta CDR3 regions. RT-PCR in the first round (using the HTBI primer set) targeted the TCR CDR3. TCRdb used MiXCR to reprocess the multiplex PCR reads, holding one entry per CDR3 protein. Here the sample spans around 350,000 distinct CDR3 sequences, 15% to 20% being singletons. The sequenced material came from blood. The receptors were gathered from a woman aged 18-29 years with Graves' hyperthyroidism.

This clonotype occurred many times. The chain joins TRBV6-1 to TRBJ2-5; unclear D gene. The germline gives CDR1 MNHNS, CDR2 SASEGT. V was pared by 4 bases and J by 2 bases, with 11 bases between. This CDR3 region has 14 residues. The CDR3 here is CASSGRTVQETQYF. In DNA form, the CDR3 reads TGTGCCAGCAGTGGAAGGACGGTTCAAGAGACCCAGTACTTC.

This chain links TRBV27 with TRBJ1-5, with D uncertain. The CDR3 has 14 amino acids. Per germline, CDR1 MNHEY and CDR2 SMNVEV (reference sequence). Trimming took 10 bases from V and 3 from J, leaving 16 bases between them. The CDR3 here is CATRDAEFNQPQHF. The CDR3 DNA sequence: TGTGCCACCAGAGATGCGGAGTTCAATCAGCCCCAGCATTTT.

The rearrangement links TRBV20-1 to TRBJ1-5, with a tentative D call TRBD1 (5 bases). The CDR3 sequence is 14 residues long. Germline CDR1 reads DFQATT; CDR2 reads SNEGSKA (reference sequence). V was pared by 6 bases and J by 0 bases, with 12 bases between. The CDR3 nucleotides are TGCAGTGCGAGACAGCTTTATAGCAATCAGCCCCAGCATTTT. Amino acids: CSARQLYSNQPQHF.

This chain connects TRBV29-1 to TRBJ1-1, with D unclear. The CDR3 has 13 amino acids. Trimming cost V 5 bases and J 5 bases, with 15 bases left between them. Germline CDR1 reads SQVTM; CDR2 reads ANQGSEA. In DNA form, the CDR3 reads TGCAGCGTTTCCCGGGAGTCGTGGACTGAAGCTTTCTTT. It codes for CSVSRESWTEAFF.

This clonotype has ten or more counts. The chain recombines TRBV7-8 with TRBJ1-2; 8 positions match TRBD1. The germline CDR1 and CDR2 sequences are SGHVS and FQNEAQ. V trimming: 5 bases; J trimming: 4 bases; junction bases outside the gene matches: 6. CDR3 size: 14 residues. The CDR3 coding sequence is TGTGCCAGCAGCCCTAGGGGACAGGCCTATGGCTACACCTTC. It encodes CASSPRGQAYGYTF.

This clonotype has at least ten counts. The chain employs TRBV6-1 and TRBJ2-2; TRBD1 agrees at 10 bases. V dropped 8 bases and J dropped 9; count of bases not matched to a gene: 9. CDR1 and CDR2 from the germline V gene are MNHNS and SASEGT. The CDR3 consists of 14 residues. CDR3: CASWGTGVRRELFF. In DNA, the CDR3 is TGTGCCAGCTGGGGGACAGGGGTCCGCCGGGAGCTGTTTTTT.

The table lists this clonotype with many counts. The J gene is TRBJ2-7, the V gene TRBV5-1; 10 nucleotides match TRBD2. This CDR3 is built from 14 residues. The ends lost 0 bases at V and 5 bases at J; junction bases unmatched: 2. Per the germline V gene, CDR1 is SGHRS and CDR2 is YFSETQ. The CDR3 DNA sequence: TGCGCCAGCAGCTTGGAACTAGCGGGGAACGAGCAGTACTTC. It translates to CASSLELAGNEQYF.

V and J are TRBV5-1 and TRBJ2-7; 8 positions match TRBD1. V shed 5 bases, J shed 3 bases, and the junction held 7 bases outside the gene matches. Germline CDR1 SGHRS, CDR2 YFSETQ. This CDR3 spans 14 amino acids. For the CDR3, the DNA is TGCGCCAGCAGTTCAGGCAGGGGGCTCTACGAGCAGTACTTC. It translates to CASSSGRGLYEQYF. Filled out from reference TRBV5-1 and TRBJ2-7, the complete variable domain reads KAGVTQTPRYLIKTRGQQVTLSCSPISGHRSVSWYQQTPGQGLQFLFEYFSETQRNKGNFPGRFSGRQFSNSRSEMNVSTLELGDSALYLCASSSGRGLYEQYFGPGTRLTVT.

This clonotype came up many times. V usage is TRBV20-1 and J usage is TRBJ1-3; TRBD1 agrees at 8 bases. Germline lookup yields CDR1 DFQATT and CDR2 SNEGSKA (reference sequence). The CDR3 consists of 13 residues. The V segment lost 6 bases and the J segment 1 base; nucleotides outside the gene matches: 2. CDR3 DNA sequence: TGCAGTGCCGGACAGGGATCTGGAAACACCATATATTTT. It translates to CSAGQGSGNTIYF.

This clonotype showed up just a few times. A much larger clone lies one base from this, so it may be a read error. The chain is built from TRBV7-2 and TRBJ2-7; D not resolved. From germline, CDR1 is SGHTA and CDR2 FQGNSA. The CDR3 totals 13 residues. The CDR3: CASSFLLSYEQCF. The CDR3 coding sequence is TGTGCCAGCAGCTTCCTTCTTTCCTACGAGCAGTGCTTC.

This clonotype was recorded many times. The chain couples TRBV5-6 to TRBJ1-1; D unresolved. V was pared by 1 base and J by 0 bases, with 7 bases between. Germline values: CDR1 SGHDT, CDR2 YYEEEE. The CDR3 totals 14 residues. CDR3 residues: CASSLLVMNTEAFF. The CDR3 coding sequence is TGTGCCAGCAGCTTGTTAGTAATGAACACTGAAGCTTTCTTT.

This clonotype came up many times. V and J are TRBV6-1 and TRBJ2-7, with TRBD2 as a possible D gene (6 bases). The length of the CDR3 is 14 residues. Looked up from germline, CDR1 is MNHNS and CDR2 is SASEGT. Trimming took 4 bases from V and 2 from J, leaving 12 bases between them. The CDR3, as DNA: TGTGCCAGCAGTGCCGGGACTCCAACCTACGAGCAGTACTTC. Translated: CASSAGTPTYEQYF.

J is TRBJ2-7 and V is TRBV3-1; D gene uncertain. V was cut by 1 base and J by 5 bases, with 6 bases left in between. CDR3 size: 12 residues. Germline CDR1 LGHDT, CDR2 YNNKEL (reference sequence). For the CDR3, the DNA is TGTGCCAGCAGCCAAGGTCTGGACGAGCAGTACTTC. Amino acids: CASSQGLDEQYF.

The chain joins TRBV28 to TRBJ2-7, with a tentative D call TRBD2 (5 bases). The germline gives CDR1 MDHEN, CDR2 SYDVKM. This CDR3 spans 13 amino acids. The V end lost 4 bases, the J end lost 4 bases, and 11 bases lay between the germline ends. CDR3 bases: TGTGCCAGCAGTTGGGAGTTCGGTTACGAGCAGTACTTC. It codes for CASSWEFGYEQYF.

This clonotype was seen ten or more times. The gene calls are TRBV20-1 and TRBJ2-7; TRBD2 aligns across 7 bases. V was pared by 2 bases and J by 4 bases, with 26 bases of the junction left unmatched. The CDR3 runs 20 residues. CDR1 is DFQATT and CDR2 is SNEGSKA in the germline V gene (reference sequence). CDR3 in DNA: TGCAGTGCTAGACGGGGAGACCTTGCGGGAGTGGACACCTTCGAGTACGAGCAGTACTTC. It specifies CSARRGDLAGVDTFEYEQYF.

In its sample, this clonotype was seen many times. The CDR3 bases are TGTGCCAGCAGCACAGCGTCAGGTTCTGAAGCTTTCTTT. Its protein product is CASSTASGSEAFF. V usage is TRBV11-1 and J usage is TRBJ1-1, with unresolved D. The CDR3 length is 13 residues. V lost 5 bases and J lost 6, with 13 bases in between. From germline, CDR1 is SGHAT and CDR2 FQDESV (reference sequence).

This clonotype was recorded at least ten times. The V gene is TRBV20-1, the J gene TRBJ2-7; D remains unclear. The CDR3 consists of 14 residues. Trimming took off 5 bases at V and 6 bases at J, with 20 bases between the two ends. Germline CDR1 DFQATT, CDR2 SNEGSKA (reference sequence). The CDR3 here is CSAEKILRQVEQYF. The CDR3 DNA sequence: TGCAGTGCTGAGAAAATACTCCGGCAGGTCGAGCAGTACTTC.

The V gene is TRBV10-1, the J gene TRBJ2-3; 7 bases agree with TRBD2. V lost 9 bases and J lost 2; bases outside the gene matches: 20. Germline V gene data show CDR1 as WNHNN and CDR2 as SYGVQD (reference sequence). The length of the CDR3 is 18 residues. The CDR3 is CARKNDPGRGRLTDTQYF. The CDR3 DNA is TGCGCCAGGAAAAACGACCCTGGGAGGGGACGGCTCACAGATACGCAGTATTTT.

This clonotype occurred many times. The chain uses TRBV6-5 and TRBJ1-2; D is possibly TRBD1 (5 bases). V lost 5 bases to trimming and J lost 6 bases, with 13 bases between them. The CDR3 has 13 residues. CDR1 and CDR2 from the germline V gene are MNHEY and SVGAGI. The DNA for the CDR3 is TGTGCCAGCAGTCCCGGGACCCCAAATGGCTACACCTTC. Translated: CASSPGTPNGYTF.

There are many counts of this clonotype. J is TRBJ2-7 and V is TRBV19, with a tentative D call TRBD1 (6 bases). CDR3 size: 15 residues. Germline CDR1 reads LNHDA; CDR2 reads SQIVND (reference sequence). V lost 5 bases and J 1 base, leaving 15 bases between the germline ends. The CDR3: CASSPQDRRSYEQYF. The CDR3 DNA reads TGTGCCAGTAGTCCCCAAGACAGGAGGTCCTACGAGCAGTACTTC.

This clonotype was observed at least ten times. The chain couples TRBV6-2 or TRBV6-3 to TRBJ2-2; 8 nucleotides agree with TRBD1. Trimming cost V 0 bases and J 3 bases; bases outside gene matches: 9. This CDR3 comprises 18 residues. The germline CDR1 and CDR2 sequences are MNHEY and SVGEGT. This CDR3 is CASSYSRTGFWDTGELFF. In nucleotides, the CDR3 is TGTGCCAGCAGTTACTCTAGGACAGGGTTCTGGGACACCGGGGAGCTGTTTTTT.